A selection of T cell receptor beta chains follows, all from one sample in a study of T cells after yellow fever vaccination. One entry per CDR3 protein results from TCRdb running MiXCR on the 5' RACE reads. The profile covers about 630,000 distinct CDR3 sequences, with approximately 13% appearing a single time and under 15% taken by the ten largest. Specimen: PBMCs, collected on the day of the yellow fever booster vaccination. Receptors originate from a man aged 25 to 40 who received the YFV17D yellow fever vaccine. Each CDR3 is given with its conserved first and last residue. D genes are given only for firm matches. Clone size is shown for a subset of rows, as once, few, many or a class of expanded clone.

j_call | d_call | v_call | clone_size | cdr3_length | cdr3_aa | cdr3_nt
TRBJ2-2 | - | TRBV27 | - | 16 | CASRDLAFGRFGELFF | TGTGCCAGCAGGGACCTAGCGTTCGGACGTTTTGGGGAGCTGTTTTTT
TRBJ2-1 | TRBD1 | TRBV4-2 | many | 15 | CASSQGGTGFGEQFF | TGTGCCAGCAGCCAAGGTGGGACAGGGTTTGGTGAGCAGTTCTTC
TRBJ2-1 | - | TRBV10-3 | few | 14 | CAIRRHLSYNEQFF | TGTGCCATTCGTCGACACCTCTCCTACAATGAGCAGTTCTTC
TRBJ2-2 | - | TRBV27 | few | 15 | CASSTLSVGTGELFF | TGTGCCAGCAGCACCCTCTCGGTTGGGACCGGGGAGCTGTTTTTT
TRBJ2-6 | - | TRBV29-1 | few | 18 | CSVEDAPRPNSGANVLTF | TGCAGCGTTGAAGATGCGCCCAGGCCCAACTCTGGGGCCAACGTCCTGACTTTC
TRBJ2-1 | - | TRBV6-5 | few | 13 | CASSYSGPNEQFF | TGTGCCAGCAGTTACTCGGGGCCTAATGAGCAGTTCTTC
TRBJ2-4 | - | TRBV12-3/TRBV12-4 | - | 12 | CASSLPRHIQYF | TGTGCCAGCAGTTTACCGAGGCACATTCAGTACTTC
TRBJ2-3 | TRBD2 | TRBV5-1 | - | 15 | CASNQLAGVSDTQYF | TGCGCCAGCAACCAACTAGCGGGAGTCTCCGATACGCAGTATTTT
TRBJ1-2 | - | TRBV20-1 | few | 14 | CSARGGSGELGYTF | TGCAGTGCTAGGGGCGGGTCGGGTGAACTTGGCTACACCTTC
TRBJ2-2 | TRBD2 | TRBV20-1 | few | 14 | CSARKAGGFGELFF | TGCAGTGCTAGGAAAGCGGGAGGGTTCGGGGAGCTGTTTTTT
TRBJ2-7 | TRBD1 | TRBV20-1 | - | 14 | CSAPLDRGYYEQYF | TGCAGTGCTCCGTTGGACAGGGGATACTACGAGCAGTACTTC
TRBJ1-1 | - | TRBV6-4 | - | 15 | CASSVWVWGQLSAFF | TGTGCCAGCAGTGTTTGGGTCTGGGGGCAGTTGTCCGCTTTCTTT
TRBJ2-7 | - | TRBV9 | - | 16 | CASSAFEGRWSYEQYF | TGTGCCAGCAGCGCCTTTGAGGGAAGATGGTCCTACGAGCAGTACTTC
TRBJ2-4 | - | TRBV12-3/TRBV12-4 | - | 15 | CASISSEKGKNIQYF | TGTGCCAGCATATCAAGCGAGAAAGGCAAAAACATTCAGTACTTC
TRBJ1-5 | - | TRBV12-3/TRBV12-4 | many | 14 | CASSQSSSNQPQHF | TGTGCCAGCAGTCAAAGCAGTAGCAATCAGCCCCAGCATTTT
TRBJ2-7 | - | TRBV2 | many | 12 | CASSDGFYEQYF | TGTGCCAGCAGTGATGGCTTCTACGAGCAGTACTTC
TRBJ2-7 | - | TRBV10-3 | few | 13 | CAISEIQNYEQYF | TGTGCCATCAGTGAGATCCAAAATTACGAGCAGTACTTC
TRBJ2-2 | - | TRBV6-1 | - | 14 | CASRRAGENGELFF | TGTGCCAGCAGGCGGGCAGGGGAAAACGGGGAGCTGTTTTTT
TRBJ1-5 | - | TRBV7-2 | few | 13 | CASSLVAGSPQHF | TGTGCCAGCAGCTTAGTGGCTGGGTCGCCCCAGCATTTT
TRBJ2-5 | TRBD2 | TRBV5-1 | - | 17 | CASSAGLAGGIQETQYF | TGCGCCAGCAGCGCTGGACTAGCGGGGGGGATCCAAGAGACCCAGTACTTC
TRBJ2-1 | TRBD2 | TRBV14 | few | 19 | CASTTGTSGRGPAYNEQFF | TGTGCCAGCACCACCGGGACTAGCGGGAGGGGACCCGCCTACAATGAGCAGTTCTTC
TRBJ2-7 | TRBD2 | TRBV7-2 | - | 16 | CASSLVAGGPSYEQYF | TGTGCCAGCAGCTTAGTGGCGGGAGGGCCCTCCTACGAGCAGTACTTC
TRBJ2-7 | - | TRBV4-3 | few | 17 | CASSQARPTGRSYEQYF | TGCGCCAGCAGCCAAGCCCGACCTACAGGGAGGTCCTACGAGCAGTACTTC
TRBJ2-7 | TRBD2 | TRBV5-1 | - | 15 | CASSSTGTSVVEQYF | TGCGCCAGCAGCAGTACCGGGACTAGCGTCGTCGAGCAGTACTTC
TRBJ2-7 | - | TRBV20-1 | many | 11 | CSAQSVDEQYF | TGCAGTGCTCAGTCGGTGGACGAGCAGTACTTC
TRBJ2-1 | - | TRBV10-3 | - | 15 | CAISVASPGYNEQFF | TGTGCCATCAGTGTGGCTAGCCCAGGTTACAATGAGCAGTTCTTC
TRBJ1-4 | - | TRBV5-5 | - | 16 | CASSGRPGAHNEKLFF | TGTGCCAGCAGCGGCCGGCCAGGGGCCCATAATGAAAAACTGTTTTTT
TRBJ2-1 | - | TRBV29-1 | many | 16 | CSVYHHTGVGDPQQFF | TGCAGCGTTTACCATCACACTGGGGTTGGGGATCCTCAGCAGTTCTTC
TRBJ2-3 | TRBD2 | TRBV4-2 | many | 19 | CASSQGRGSGSLSTDTQYF | TGTGCCAGCAGCCAAGGACGGGGCAGCGGGAGTTTGAGCACAGATACGCAGTATTTT
TRBJ2-3 | TRBD1 | TRBV5-4 | few | 16 | CASSPGRDRSTDTQYF | TGTGCCAGCAGCCCTGGCCGGGACAGGAGCACAGATACGCAGTATTTT
TRBJ2-7 | - | TRBV11-1 | few | 17 | CASSSTQQALSPYEQYF | TGTGCCAGCAGCTCGACGCAACAGGCGCTATCCCCCTACGAGCAGTACTTC
TRBJ2-7 | TRBD1 | TRBV5-1 | few | 12 | CASRGDRAEQYF | TGCGCCAGCAGAGGGGACAGGGCCGAGCAGTACTTC
TRBJ2-7 | TRBD2 | TRBV11-2 | few | 16 | CASSHPAGGPPYEQYF | TGTGCCAGCAGTCACCCAGCGGGAGGGCCTCCCTACGAGCAGTACTTC
TRBJ2-6 | - | TRBV5-1 | few | 14 | CASTLNAGANVLTF | TGCGCCAGCACCCTAAATGCTGGGGCCAACGTCCTGACTTTC
TRBJ2-5 | - | TRBV18 | few | 17 | CASSPQSSRRTQETQYF | TGTGCCAGCTCACCCCAAAGCAGTCGACGGACCCAAGAGACCCAGTACTTC
TRBJ1-5 | - | TRBV20-1 | few | 15 | CSARGQGTDNQPQHF | TGCAGTGCTAGAGGGCAGGGGACGGACAATCAGCCCCAGCATTTT
TRBJ1-5 | - | TRBV7-9 | few | 13 | CASSLGQSRPQHF | TGTGCCAGCAGCTTAGGCCAGTCCCGGCCCCAGCATTTT
TRBJ2-6 | - | TRBV29-1 | few | 12 | CSALTGANVLTF | TGCAGCGCACTGACTGGGGCCAACGTCCTGACTTTC
TRBJ2-3 | - | TRBV5-1 | - | 13 | CASSLANADTQYF | TGCGCCAGCAGCTTGGCTAACGCAGATACGCAGTATTTT
TRBJ1-2 | - | TRBV29-1 | - | 15 | CSDSQRDTLNYGYTF | TGCAGCGACAGCCAGAGGGACACTCTGAACTATGGCTACACCTTC
TRBJ2-7 | - | TRBV5-1 | - | 15 | CASSSRQALDHEQYF | TGCGCCAGCAGCTCTCGACAAGCCTTAGACCACGAGCAGTACTTC
TRBJ2-7 | TRBD1 | TRBV5-1 | - | 14 | CASSSGQGVREQYF | TGCGCCAGCAGCTCCGGACAGGGAGTGAGGGAGCAGTACTTC
TRBJ2-7 | TRBD1 | TRBV29-1 | few | 13 | CSVERQGTGEQYF | TGCAGCGTTGAAAGACAGGGGACGGGTGAGCAGTACTTC
TRBJ2-3 | TRBD2 | TRBV28 | - | 18 | CASSQGTSGAIFTDTQNF | TGTGCCAGCAGTCAAGGGACTAGCGGCGCGATCTTCACAGATACGCAGAATTTT
TRBJ2-5 | TRBD2 | TRBV5-1 | many | 14 | CASSPTGLAETQYF | TGCGCCAGCAGCCCCACCGGACTAGCAGAGACCCAGTACTTC
TRBJ2-3 | TRBD1 | TRBV4-3 | many | 15 | CASSQRQGSTDTQYF | TGCGCCAGCAGCCAAAGACAGGGTAGCACAGATACGCAGTATTTT
TRBJ2-5 | TRBD1 | TRBV12-3/TRBV12-4 | - | 16 | CASSIRGQGARETQYF | TGTGCCAGCAGTATAAGGGGACAGGGGGCAAGAGAGACCCAGTACTTC
TRBJ1-4 | - | TRBV3-1 | few | 18 | CASSQEWDIWESDEKLFF | TGTGCCAGCAGCCAAGAGTGGGACATCTGGGAATCGGATGAAAAACTGTTTTTT
TRBJ2-1 | - | TRBV5-1 | few | 13 | CASTPDPDNEQFF | TGCGCCAGCACACCCGACCCAGACAATGAGCAGTTCTTC
TRBJ1-5 | - | TRBV2 | few | 13 | CASSSEGGQPQHF | TGTGCCAGCAGTTCTGAAGGAGGGCAGCCCCAGCATTTT
TRBJ2-7 | - | TRBV6-2/TRBV6-3 | many | 16 | CASSYEKRAPHYEQYF | TGTGCCAGCAGTTACGAAAAGCGGGCCCCTCACTACGAGCAGTACTTC
TRBJ2-5 | - | TRBV5-1 | - | 14 | CASGLTAEKETQYF | TGCGCCAGCGGACTAACGGCGGAGAAAGAGACCCAGTACTTC
TRBJ2-7 | TRBD2 | TRBV10-2 | - | 15 | CASSRDGGRTYEQYF | TGCGCCAGCAGTCGAGATGGCGGGAGGACCTACGAGCAGTACTTC
TRBJ2-2 | - | TRBV7-3 | - | 18 | CASSLKGTKKWNTGELFF | TGTGCCAGCAGCTTAAAAGGGACGAAAAAATGGAACACCGGGGAGCTGTTTTTT
TRBJ2-1 | TRBD2 | TRBV3-1 | few | 15 | CASRQDAGVRNEQFF | TGTGCCAGCAGGCAGGATGCGGGAGTTAGGAATGAGCAGTTCTTC